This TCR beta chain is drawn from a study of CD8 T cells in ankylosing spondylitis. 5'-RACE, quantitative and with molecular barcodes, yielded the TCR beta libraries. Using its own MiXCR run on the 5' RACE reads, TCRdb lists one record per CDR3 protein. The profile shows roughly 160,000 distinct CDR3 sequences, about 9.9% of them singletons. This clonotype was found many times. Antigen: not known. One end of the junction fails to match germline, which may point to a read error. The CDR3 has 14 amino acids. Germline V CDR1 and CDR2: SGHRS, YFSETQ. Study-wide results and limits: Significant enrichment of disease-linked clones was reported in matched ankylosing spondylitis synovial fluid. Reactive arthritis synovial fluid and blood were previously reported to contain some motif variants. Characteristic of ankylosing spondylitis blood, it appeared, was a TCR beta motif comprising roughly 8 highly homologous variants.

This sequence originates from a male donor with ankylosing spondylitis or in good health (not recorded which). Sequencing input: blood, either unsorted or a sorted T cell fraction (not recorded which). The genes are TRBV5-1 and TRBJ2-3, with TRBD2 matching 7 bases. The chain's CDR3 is CASSLAGSTDTQYF. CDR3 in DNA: TGTGCCAGCAGCTTAGCGGGTAGCACAGATACGCAGTATTTT.